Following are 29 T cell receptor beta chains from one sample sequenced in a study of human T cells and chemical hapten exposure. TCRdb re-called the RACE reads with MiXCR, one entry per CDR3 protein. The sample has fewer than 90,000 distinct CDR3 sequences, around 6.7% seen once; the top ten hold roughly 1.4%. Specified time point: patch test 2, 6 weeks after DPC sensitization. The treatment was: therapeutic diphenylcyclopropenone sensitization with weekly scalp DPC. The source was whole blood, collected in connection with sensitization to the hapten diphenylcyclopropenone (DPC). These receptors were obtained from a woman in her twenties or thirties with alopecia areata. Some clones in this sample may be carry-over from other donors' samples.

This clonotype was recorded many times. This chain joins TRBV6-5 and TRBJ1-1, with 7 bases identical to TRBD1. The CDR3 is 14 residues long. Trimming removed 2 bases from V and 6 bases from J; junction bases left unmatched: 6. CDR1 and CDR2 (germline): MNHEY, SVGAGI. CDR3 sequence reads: CASSYTRGWAEAFF. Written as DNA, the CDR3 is TGTGCCAGCAGTTACACCAGGGGGTGGGCTGAAGCTTTCTTT.

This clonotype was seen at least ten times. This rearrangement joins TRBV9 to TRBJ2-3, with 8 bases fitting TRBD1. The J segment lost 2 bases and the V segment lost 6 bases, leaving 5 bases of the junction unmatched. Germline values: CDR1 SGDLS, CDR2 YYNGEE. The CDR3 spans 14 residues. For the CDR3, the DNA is TGTGCCAGCAAACCAGGGGGCGTCACAGATACGCAGTATTTT. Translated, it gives CASKPGGVTDTQYF.

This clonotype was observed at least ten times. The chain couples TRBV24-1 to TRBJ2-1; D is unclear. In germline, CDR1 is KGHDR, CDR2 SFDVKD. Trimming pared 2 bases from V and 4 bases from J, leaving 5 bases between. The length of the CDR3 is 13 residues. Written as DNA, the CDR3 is TGTGCCACCAGTGATTGGGGATACAATGAGCAGTTCTTC. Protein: CATSDWGYNEQFF.

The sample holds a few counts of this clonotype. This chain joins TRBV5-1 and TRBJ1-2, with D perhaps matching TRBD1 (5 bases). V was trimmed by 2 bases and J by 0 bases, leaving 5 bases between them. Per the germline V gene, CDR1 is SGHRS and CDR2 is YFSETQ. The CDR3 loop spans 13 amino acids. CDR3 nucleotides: TGCGCCAGCAGCTTACAGGCTAACTATGGCTACACCTTC. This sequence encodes CASSLQANYGYTF.

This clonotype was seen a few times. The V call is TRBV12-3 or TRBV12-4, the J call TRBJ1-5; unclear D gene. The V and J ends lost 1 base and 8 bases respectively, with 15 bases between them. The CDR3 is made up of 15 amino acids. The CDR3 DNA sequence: TGTGCCAGCAGTTTAGATAGTGCTACGGGTGAGCCCCAGCATTTT. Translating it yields CASSLDSATGEPQHF.

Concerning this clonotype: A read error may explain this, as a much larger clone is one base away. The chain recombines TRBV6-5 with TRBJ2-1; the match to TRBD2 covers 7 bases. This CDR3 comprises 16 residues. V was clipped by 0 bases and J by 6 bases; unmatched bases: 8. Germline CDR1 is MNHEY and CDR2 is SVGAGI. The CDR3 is CASSYSRTRIPNEQFF. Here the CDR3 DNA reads TGTGCCAGCAGTTACTCGAGGACTAGGATACCCAATGAGCAGTTCTTC.

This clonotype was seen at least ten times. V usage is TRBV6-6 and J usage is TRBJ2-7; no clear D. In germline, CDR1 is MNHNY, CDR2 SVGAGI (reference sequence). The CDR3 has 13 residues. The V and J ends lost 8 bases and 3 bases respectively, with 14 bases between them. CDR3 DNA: TGTGCCAGCGGAGACACAATGCTCTACGAGCAGTACTTC. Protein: CASGDTMLYEQYF.

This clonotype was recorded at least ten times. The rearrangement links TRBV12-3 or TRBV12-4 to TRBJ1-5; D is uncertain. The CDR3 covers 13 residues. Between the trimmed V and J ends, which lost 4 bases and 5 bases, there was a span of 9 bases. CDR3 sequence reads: CASSSGSYQPQHF. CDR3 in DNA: TGTGCCAGCAGTTCCGGGTCATATCAGCCCCAGCATTTT.

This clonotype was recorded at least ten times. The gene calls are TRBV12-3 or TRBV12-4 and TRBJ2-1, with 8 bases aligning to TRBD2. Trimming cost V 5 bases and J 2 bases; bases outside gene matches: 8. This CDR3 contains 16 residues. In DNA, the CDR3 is TGTGCCAGCAGTCTCGGGGGGGGGTCACCCTACAATGAGCAGTTCTTC. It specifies CASSLGGGSPYNEQFF.

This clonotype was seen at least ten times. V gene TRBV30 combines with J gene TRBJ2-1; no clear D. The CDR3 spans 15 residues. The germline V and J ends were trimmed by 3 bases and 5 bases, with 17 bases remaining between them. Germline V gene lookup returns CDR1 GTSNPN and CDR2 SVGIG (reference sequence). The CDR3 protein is CAWSGNWRSDNEQFF. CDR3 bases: TGTGCCTGGAGCGGTAATTGGCGGTCGGACAATGAGCAGTTCTTC.

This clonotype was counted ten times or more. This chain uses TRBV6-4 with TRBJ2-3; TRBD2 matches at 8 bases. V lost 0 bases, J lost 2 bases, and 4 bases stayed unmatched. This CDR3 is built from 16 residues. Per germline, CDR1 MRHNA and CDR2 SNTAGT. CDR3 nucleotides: TGTGCCAGCAGTGACTCATCGGGGGGGCCCACAGATACGCAGTATTTT. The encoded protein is CASSDSSGGPTDTQYF.

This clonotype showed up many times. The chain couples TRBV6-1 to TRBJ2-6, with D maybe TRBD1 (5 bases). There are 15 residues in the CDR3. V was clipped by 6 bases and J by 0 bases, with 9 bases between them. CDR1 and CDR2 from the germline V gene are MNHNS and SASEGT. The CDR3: CASRAGFSGANVLTF. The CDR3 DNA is TGTGCCAGCAGAGCAGGGTTCTCTGGGGCCAACGTCCTGACTTTC.

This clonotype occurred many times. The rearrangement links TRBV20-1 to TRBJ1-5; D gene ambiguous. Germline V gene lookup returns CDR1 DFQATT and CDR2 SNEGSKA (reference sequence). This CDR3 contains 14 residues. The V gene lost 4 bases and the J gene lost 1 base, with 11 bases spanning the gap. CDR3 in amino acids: CSAITHSSNQPQHF. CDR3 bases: TGCAGTGCTATCACCCATTCGAGCAATCAGCCCCAGCATTTT.

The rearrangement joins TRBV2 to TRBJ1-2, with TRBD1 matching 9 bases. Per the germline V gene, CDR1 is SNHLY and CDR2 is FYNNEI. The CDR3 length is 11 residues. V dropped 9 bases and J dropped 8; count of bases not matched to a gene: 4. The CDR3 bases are TGTGCCAGAACAGGGGGCGACGGCTACACCTTC. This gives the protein CARTGGDGYTF.

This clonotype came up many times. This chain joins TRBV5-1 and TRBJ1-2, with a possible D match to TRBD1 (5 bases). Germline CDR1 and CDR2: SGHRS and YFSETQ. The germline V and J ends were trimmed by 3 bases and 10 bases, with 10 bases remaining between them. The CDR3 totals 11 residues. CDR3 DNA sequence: TGCGCCAGCAGCTCAGGACATTACTACACCTTC. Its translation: CASSSGHYYTF.

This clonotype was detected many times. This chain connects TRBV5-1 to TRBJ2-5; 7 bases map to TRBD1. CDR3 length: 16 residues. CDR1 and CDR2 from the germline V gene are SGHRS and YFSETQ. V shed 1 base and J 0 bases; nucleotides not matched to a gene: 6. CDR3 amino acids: CASSLSRGGYQETQYF. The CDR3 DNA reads TGCGCCAGCAGCTTGAGTAGAGGGGGCTACCAAGAGACCCAGTACTTC.

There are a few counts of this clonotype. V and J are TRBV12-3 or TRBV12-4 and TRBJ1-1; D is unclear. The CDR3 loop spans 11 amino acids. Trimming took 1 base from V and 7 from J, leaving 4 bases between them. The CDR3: CASSLGFEAFF. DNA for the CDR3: TGTGCCAGCAGTTTAGGGTTTGAAGCTTTCTTT.

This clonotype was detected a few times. CDR3 sequence: CASRFFEGETQYF. In nucleotides, the CDR3 is TGTGCAAGTCGCTTTTTCGAGGGGGAGACCCAGTACTTC. J is TRBJ2-5 and V is TRBV12-2; the D call of TRBD1 is as the table states it, not checked on the DNA. TRBV12-2 is an annotated pseudogene. The CDR3 consists of 13 residues.

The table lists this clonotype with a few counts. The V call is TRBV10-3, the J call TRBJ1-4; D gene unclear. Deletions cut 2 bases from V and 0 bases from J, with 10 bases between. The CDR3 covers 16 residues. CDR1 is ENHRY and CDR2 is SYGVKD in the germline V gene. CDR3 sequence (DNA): TGTGCCATCAGTGAGACAATCTCAGCAACTAATGAAAAACTGTTTTTT. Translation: CAISETISATNEKLFF.

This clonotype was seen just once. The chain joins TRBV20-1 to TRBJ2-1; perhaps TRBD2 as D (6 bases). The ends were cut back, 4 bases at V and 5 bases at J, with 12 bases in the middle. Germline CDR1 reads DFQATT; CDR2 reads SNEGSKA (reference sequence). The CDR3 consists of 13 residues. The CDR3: CSAIVGGNNEQFF. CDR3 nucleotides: TGCAGTGCTATTGTGGGGGGTAACAATGAGCAGTTCTTC.

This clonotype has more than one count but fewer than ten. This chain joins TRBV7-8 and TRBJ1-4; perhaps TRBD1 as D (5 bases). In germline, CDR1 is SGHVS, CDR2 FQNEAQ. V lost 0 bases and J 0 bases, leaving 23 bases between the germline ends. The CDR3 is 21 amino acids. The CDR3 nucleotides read TGTGCCAGCAGCTTAGCCGGGGGAGGACATATATCTACCGCAACTAATGAAAAACTGTTTTTT. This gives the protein CASSLAGGGHISTATNEKLFF.

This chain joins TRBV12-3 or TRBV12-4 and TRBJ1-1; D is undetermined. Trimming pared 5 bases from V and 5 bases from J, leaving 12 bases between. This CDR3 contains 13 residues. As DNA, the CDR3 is TGTGCCAGCAGTCGGACTTCGGATACTGAAGCTTTCTTT. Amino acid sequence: CASSRTSDTEAFF.

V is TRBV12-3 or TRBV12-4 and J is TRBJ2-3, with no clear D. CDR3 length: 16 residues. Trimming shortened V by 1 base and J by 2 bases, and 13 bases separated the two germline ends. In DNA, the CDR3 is TGTGCCAGCAGTTTAGACTCGACCCCACACACAGATACGCAGTATTTT. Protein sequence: CASSLDSTPHTDTQYF.

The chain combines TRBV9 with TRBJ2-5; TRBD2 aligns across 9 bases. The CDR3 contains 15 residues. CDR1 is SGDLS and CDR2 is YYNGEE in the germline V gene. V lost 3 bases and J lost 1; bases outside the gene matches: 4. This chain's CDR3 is CASSGGLAAQETQYF. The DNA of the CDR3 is TGTGCCAGCAGCGGGGGACTAGCTGCCCAAGAGACCCAGTACTTC.

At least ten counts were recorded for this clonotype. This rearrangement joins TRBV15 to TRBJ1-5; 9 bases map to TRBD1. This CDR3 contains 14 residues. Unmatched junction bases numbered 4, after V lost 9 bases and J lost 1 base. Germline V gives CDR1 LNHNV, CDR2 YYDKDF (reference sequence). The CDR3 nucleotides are TGTGCCACTGCGGACAGGGGCAGCAATCAGCCCCAGCATTTT. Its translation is CATADRGSNQPQHF.

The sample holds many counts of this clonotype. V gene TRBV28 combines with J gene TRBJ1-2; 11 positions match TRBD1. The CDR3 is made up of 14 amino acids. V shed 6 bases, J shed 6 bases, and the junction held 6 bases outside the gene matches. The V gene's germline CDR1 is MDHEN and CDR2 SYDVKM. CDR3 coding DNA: TGTGCCAGCAGACCGGGACAGGGGGGTAATGGCTACACCTTC. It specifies CASRPGQGGNGYTF.

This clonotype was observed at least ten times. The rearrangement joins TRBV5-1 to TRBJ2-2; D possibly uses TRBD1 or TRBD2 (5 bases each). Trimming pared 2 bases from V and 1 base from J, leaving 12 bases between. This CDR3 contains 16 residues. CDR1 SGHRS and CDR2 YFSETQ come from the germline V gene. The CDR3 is CASSLGPGQNTGELFF. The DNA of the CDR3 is TGCGCCAGCAGCTTAGGACCGGGGCAGAACACCGGGGAGCTGTTTTTT.

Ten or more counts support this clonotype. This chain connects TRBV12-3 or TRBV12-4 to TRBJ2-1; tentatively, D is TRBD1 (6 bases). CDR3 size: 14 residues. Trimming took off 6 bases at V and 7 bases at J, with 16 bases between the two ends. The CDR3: CASSSGQMRNEQFF. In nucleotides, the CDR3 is TGTGCCAGCAGCTCTGGACAGATGAGGAATGAGCAGTTCTTC.

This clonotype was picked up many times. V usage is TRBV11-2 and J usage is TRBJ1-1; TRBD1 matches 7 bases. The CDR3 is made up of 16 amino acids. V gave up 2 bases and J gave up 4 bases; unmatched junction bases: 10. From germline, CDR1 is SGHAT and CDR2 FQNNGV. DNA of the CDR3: TGTGCCAGCAGCTTATTACGTCCGACAGGGACCACTGAAGCTTTCTTT. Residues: CASSLLRPTGTTEAFF.